This entry concerns a single T cell receptor (beta chain). Its antigen remains unidentified. This sample is drawn from a study of monozygotic twins with inflammatory bowel disease. With the 5' RACE reads reprocessed, TCRdb shows one record per CDR3 protein and no DNA. There are a few hundred thousand distinct CDR3 sequences in the sample, with approximately 2.8% held by the top ten. General study findings and limits: The analysis yielded no support for one strong signal or clonotype associated with IBD.

The CDR3 runs 13 residues. From germline, CDR1 is LGHDT and CDR2 YNNKEL (reference sequence). Sequenced input: blood. This sequence was found in a human donor with ulcerative colitis or Crohn's disease, or a healthy co-twin of an affected twin (not recorded which). The rearrangement uses TRBV3-1 and TRBJ2-5; TCRdb designates TRBD2, a call that cannot be tested without DNA. This CDR3 reads CASSQDGGETQYF.